Only a few counts were recorded for the clone carrying this T cell receptor beta chain. The entry originates in a study of T-cell memory formation after mild COVID-19. TCRdb reanalysed the 5' RACE reads using MiXCR and keeps one entry per CDR3 protein. The sample carries 92,000 or so distinct CDR3 sequences, over 12% recorded once. The CDR3 extends over 18 amino acids. Germline CDR1 reads LGHNA; CDR2 reads YSLEER. J gave up 2 bases and V 1 base, and 13 bases lay outside the gene matches. The sequence came from a man between 18 and 29 years old who had mild COVID-19 (a few samples of this study predate the infection). Cell type and time point are not known. Sequencing used PBMCs or a T cell subset sorted from them (not recorded which). The chain joins TRBV4-3 to TRBJ2-7, with TRBD1 matching over 8 bases. CDR3 nucleotide sequence: TGCGCCAGCAGCCAAGCCCCCTACGGCAGGACAGGGACCTACGAGCAGTACTTC. Its protein is CASSQAPYGRTGTYEQYF.